This T cell receptor beta chain was identified in a study of T cells after yellow fever vaccination. Findings of the study overall: Although the secondary response was weaker, it peaked faster, at day 5 versus 15.

The CDR3 has 18 residues. V lost 3 bases and J lost 7; bases outside the gene matches: 17. Germline V lookup: CDR1 MNHEY, CDR2 SMNVEV (reference sequence). TCRdb passed the 5' RACE reads through MiXCR, listing each CDR3 protein once. Here the sample spans roughly 330,000 distinct CDR3 sequences, around 7% being singletons. Points on this clonotype: Its matching antigen is unknown.

The sequenced sample was PBMCs, obtained roughly 47 days after the first yellow fever vaccination. The J gene is TRBJ2-1, the V gene TRBV27, with 8 bases identical to TRBD2. The source of this sequence is a man between 18 and 29 years old who received the YFV17D yellow fever vaccine. In DNA form, the CDR3 reads TGTGCCAGCAGTTTGGGGCAGGGTCGGGGGGGCCTGAGGAATGAGCAGTTCTTC. Protein: CASSLGQGRGGLRNEQFF.